Reported below is one TCR beta chain. This clonotype was seen a few times. It has no known antigen specificity. No base-level quality is on record; no much larger clone is a single base apart. This record belongs to a study of blood T cells in healthy people across ages (dated by TCRdb to the mid-2010s). Concerning the study at large: In model experiments, template switching captured about one uniquely barcoded TCR beta cDNA molecule for every two T cells. Age-related changes in TCR beta repertoire diversity were measured in the study by deep sequencing normalized with unique cDNA molecular identifiers. Donors were grouped into four age groups: young (average 16 years), middle-aged (around 39), aged (62) and long-lived (approximately 78). To avoid experimental bias, donors of different ages were spread randomly across the sequencing lanes. Using the same blood draw, the study looked at two additional independent replicas of 1 million unique cDNA reads for two donors, one aged 18 to 30 and the other aged 80 or older.

The germline V gene supplies CDR1 WSHSY and CDR2 SAAADI. The CDR3 has 15 amino acids, counting the end cysteine and phenylalanine. Left in the record is the CDR3 DNA by itself, 45 bases read in frame from the first base. The germline V end is reduced by 6 bases and the J end by 1 base; junction bases left unmatched: 7. Library method: 5' RACE. Sequencing used an Illumina HiSeq 2500. A second PCR of roughly 7 to 12 cycles was performed with a sample-barcoded 5' primer and a J-beta primer mix. A template-switch 5' adaptor carrying 12 random nucleotides introduced a unique molecular identifier onto each TCR beta cDNA molecule. Each sample yielded at least 2.5 million CDR3-containing paired-end reads. All of the RNA was converted into first-strand cDNA using the Mint cDNA synthesis kit, with a TRBC-specific oligonucleotide serving as the primer. Following uracil-DNA glycosylase treatment, a first 18-cycle PCR with universal primers M1SS and BC2_uni_R was performed on all cDNA. The study's processing was this. Normalization of each sample was performed by random selection of 1 million high-quality reads, each carrying a distinct molecular identifier. Instead of being binned into consensus sequences, reads with shared molecular identifiers were discarded. MiTCR, set to a Q25 quality threshold and the strictest error-elimination algorithm, was used for CDR3 identification, clonotype clustering and error correction. Lower-bound total TCR beta diversity was estimated with a nonparametric unseen species model using Euler transformation. TCRdb reworked the public reads: Q25 trimming with fastp, MiXCR clone assembly, productive beta chains retained. Rows with one shared CDR3 protein collapse into an entry with the most common genes and DNA. TCRdb's processing, not the authors', yielded these V and J calls. For this sample there are approximately 820,000 distinct CDR3 sequences; more than 40% appear just once. The ten largest make up roughly 18% of the sample.

The approximately 39 donors, aged 6 to 90 years, were systemically healthy Caucasian individuals from Russia. Approximately 11 milliliters of peripheral blood were drawn from each donor into EDTA-treated Vacutainer tubes. Ficoll-Paque density-gradient centrifugation was used to isolate PBMCs, with at least 6 million per sample. Trizol reagent was used to extract total RNA from PBMCs, with at least 5.5 micrograms per sample. Naive CD45RAhigh/CD27high T cell percentages were measured by flow cytometry on a PBMC aliquot from every donor. What the work shows at the level of the full study, not this receptor alone: A strong correlation was found between observed TCR beta diversity and the percentage of naive T cells measured by flow cytometry. Compared with the aged group, the long-lived group had more naive CD4+ T cells, fewer expanded clones and increased TCR diversity, a pattern suggesting age selection. The CMV infection status of donors was not known, potentially confounding age-related changes in expanded clonotypes. Observed TCR beta diversity per million T cells fell roughly linearly with age, and a significant reduction was already apparent by age around 40. Estimates of total diversity based on one million sequenced T cells were considered lower bounds and underestimates. Since profiling was done on bulk unsorted PBMCs, naive and antigen-experienced compartments could not be conclusively compared.

The receptor was derived from a man between 60 and 75 years old in good health. Sequencing used blood. This chain joins TRBV10-2 to TRBJ1-1, with 8 bases in between that match TRBD1. The CDR3 in this case is CASSPPGTGNTEAFF. The DNA is as follows: TGCGCCAGCAGCCCCCCCGGGACAGGGAACACTGAAGCTTTCTTT.